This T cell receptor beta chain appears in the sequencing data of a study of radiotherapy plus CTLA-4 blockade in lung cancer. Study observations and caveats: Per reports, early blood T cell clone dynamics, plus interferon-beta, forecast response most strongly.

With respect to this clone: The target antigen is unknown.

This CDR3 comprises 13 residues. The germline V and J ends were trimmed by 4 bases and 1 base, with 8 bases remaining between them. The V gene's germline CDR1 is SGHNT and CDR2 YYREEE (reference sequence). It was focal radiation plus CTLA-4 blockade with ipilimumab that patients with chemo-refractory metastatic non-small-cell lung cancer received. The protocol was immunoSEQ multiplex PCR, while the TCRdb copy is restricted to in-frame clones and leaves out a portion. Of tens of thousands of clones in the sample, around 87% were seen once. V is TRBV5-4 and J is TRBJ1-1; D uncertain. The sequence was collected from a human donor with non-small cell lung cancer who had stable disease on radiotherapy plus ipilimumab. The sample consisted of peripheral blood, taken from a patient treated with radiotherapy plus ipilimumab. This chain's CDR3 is CASSHTANTEAFF. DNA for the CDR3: TGTGCCAGCAGCCATACAGCGAACACTGAAGCTTTCTTT.